These 30 T cell receptor beta chains originate from one sample sequenced in a study of blood T cell repertoires in COVID-19. Method: immunoSEQ multiplex PCR; TCRdb's copy keeps in-frame clones and lacks some. The data hold more than 95,000 clones, with 70% to 85% observed a single time. Sequenced material: peripheral blood. These TCRs come from a woman over 75 with active or convalescent COVID-19.

The V and J genes are TRBV27 and TRBJ2-3, with TRBD2 identical over 12 bases. This CDR3 is built from 16 residues. CDR1 MNHEY and CDR2 SMNVEV come from the germline V gene (reference sequence). Losses at the gene ends were 10 bases for V and 4 bases for J; bases not matched to a gene: 12. The CDR3: CAISPILAGGPDTQYF. The CDR3 DNA is TGTGCCATCTCACCCATACTAGCGGGAGGACCAGATACGCAGTATTTT.

This clone was seen only once. The chain couples TRBV4-1 to TRBJ1-6; D ambiguous. The CDR3 sequence is 16 residues long. V shed 4 bases and J shed 4 bases, with 14 bases lying between them. CDR1 and CDR2 from the germline V gene are MGHRA and YSYEKL. The CDR3: CASSLEGVRYNSPLHF. The DNA for the CDR3 is TGCGCCAGCAGCCTAGAGGGAGTCAGGTATAATTCACCCCTCCACTTT.

The rearrangement links TRBV5-1 to TRBJ2-3; the match to TRBD1 covers 11 bases. The CDR3 spans 16 residues. V gave up 3 bases and J gave up 4 bases; unmatched junction bases: 7. Germline V gene lookup returns CDR1 SGHRS and CDR2 YFSETQ. CDR3 nucleotide sequence: TGCGCCAGCAGCTGGACCGGGACAGGGGGATCAGATACGCAGTATTTT. Its translation: CASSWTGTGGSDTQYF.

This sequence joins TRBV7-9 and TRBJ1-5; D may be TRBD1 (6 bases). The germline CDR1 and CDR2 sequences are SEHNR and FQNEAQ (reference sequence). Between the trimmed V and J ends, which lost 1 base and 8 bases, there was a span of 15 bases. This CDR3 contains 15 residues. The CDR3 nucleotides read TGTGCCAGCAGCTTAGACGGGACACCGACGGAGCCCCAGCATTTT. Its translation is CASSLDGTPTEPQHF. Supplemented by reference TRBV7-9 and TRBJ1-5, the full variable domain reads DTGVSQNPRHKITKRGQNVTFRCDPISEHNRLYWYRQTLGQGPEFLTYFQNEAQLEKSRLLSDRFSAERPKGSFSTLEIQRTEQGDSAMYLCASSLDGTPTEPQHFGDGTRLSIL.

V and J are TRBV28 and TRBJ1-3; perhaps TRBD1 as D (6 bases). The V end was cut by 3 bases, the J end by 4 bases, with 13 bases between. The CDR3 is 15 amino acids. The germline V gene encodes CDR1 MDHEN and CDR2 SYDVKM. The CDR3 nucleotides are TGTGCCAGCAGTTTGTCAGGGGTAGACGGAAACACCATATATTTT. Its translation: CASSLSGVDGNTIYF.

The DNA of the CDR3 is TGTGCCACCCGGGGACAGGGAACTTCACCCCTCCACTTT. The encoded protein is CATRGQGTSPLHF. V gene TRBV19 combines with J gene TRBJ1-6, with 9 bases identical to TRBD1. The CDR3 is 13 amino acids. V was clipped by 10 bases and J by 9 bases; unmatched bases: 7. Germline CDR1 and CDR2: LNHDA and SQIVND (reference sequence). Full variable domain (missing parts from reference TRBV19 and TRBJ1-6): DGGITQSPKYLFRKEGQNVTLSCEQNLNHDAMYWYRQDPGQGLRLIYYSQIVNDFQKGDIAEGYSVSREKKESFPLTVTSAQKNPTAFYLCATRGQGTSPLHFGNGTRLTVT.

V is TRBV15 and J is TRBJ1-2; 9 nucleotides agree with TRBD1. Germline V gene lookup returns CDR1 LNHNV and CDR2 YYDKDF (reference sequence). The CDR3 spans 15 residues. The junction had 6 bases not matched to a gene; V was cut back by 1 base and J by 6 bases. CDR3 in DNA: TGTGCCACCAGCAGAGGTTCGGACAGGGGCGATGGCTACACCTTC. It encodes CATSRGSDRGDGYTF.

The chain uses TRBV7-3 and TRBJ2-3; 10 bases line up with TRBD2. The CDR3 covers 15 residues. Germline lookup yields CDR1 SGHTA and CDR2 FQGTGA. V gave up 5 bases and J gave up 3 bases; unmatched junction bases: 5. In DNA form, the CDR3 reads TGTGCCAGCAGCATAGCGGGAGGCGGGACAGATACGCAGTATTTT. Translated, it gives CASSIAGGGTDTQYF.

The chain links TRBV7-9 to TRBJ1-2; 9 positions match TRBD1. This CDR3 is 12 amino acids long. V lost 11 bases, J lost 3 bases, and 4 bases stayed unmatched. CDR1 is SEHNR and CDR2 is FQNEAQ in the germline V gene (reference sequence). CDR3 region: CAGDRAYYGYTF. CDR3 coding DNA: TGTGCCGGGGACAGGGCATACTATGGCTACACCTTC.

V and J are TRBV6-6 and TRBJ1-6, with D maybe TRBD1 (6 bases). Per the germline V gene, CDR1 is MNHNY and CDR2 is SVGAGI (reference sequence). Trimming left V 5 bases short and J 4 bases short, with 6 bases between. The CDR3 spans 13 residues. The CDR3 DNA reads TGTGCCAGCAGTCAGGGGTATAATTCACCCCTCCACTTT. Encoded protein: CASSQGYNSPLHF.

The rearrangement joins TRBV5-1 to TRBJ2-7, with TRBD1 matching 8 bases. Germline CDR1 is SGHRS and CDR2 is YFSETQ. The CDR3 runs 15 residues. The V and J ends lost 4 bases and 2 bases, in that order; junction bases with no gene match: 8. For the CDR3, the DNA is TGCGCCAGCAGCCCCAGACAGGGGTTGACCTACGAGCAGTACTTC. Translating it yields CASSPRQGLTYEQYF.

Points on this clone: Other DNA sequences from this sample encode an identical CDR3 as well. V gene TRBV5-1 combines with J gene TRBJ2-5, with TRBD1 identical over 8 bases. The CDR3 has 14 residues. V shed 3 bases, J shed 3 bases, and the junction held 4 bases outside the gene matches. Germline values: CDR1 SGHRS, CDR2 YFSETQ. As DNA, the CDR3 is TGCGCCAGCAGCTACGGGACAGGAAAAGAGACCCAGTACTTC. It yields the protein CASSYGTGKETQYF. The variable domain in full, with the rest retrieved from reference TRBV5-1 and TRBJ2-5, is KAGVTQTPRYLIKTRGQQVTLSCSPISGHRSVSWYQQTPGQGLQFLFEYFSETQRNKGNFPGRFSGRQFSNSRSEMNVSTLELGDSALYLCASSYGTGKETQYFGPGTRLLVL.

The chain has TRBV7-3 and TRBJ1-3; a possible D gene is TRBD1 (5 bases). The V gene lost 0 bases and the J gene lost 2 bases, with 8 bases spanning the gap. CDR1 is SGHTA and CDR2 is FQGTGA in the germline V gene. The CDR3 spans 15 residues. Here the CDR3 DNA reads TGTGCCAGCAGCTTAACGTCAGGGCCTGGAAACACCATATATTTT. Its translation is CASSLTSGPGNTIYF.

A single count supports this clone. The J gene is TRBJ1-2, the V gene TRBV6-5, with D possibly matching TRBD1 (5 bases). Deletions cut 7 bases from V and 4 bases from J, with 13 bases between. CDR1 is MNHEY and CDR2 is SVGAGI in the germline V gene. The length of the CDR3 is 13 residues. The CDR3 DNA is TGTGCCAGCATGAAAGACAGTACCTATGGCTACACCTTC. It translates to CASMKDSTYGYTF.

The rearrangement links TRBV30 to TRBJ1-1, with D possibly matching TRBD1 (6 bases). The CDR3 spans 13 residues. Trimming shortened V by 0 bases and J by 10 bases, and 15 bases separated the two germline ends. Germline loops: CDR1 GTSNPN, CDR2 SVGIG (reference sequence). The DNA of the CDR3 is TGTGCCTGGAGTGTACAACAGGGTTTAGCAGCTTTCTTT. This encodes CAWSVQQGLAAFF.

A single count supports this clone. This chain links TRBV7-6 with TRBJ2-2, with D maybe TRBD2 (5 bases). The germline V gene encodes CDR1 SGHVS and CDR2 FNYEAQ. Trimming cost V 1 base and J 7 bases, with 22 bases left between them. This CDR3 is built from 18 residues. The CDR3 loop reads CASSLDFTRRSSGGELFF. In DNA, the CDR3 is TGTGCCAGCAGCTTAGATTTCACCAGGAGGAGCAGTGGCGGGGAGCTGTTTTTT.

V gene TRBV24-1 combines with J gene TRBJ2-1, with a weak D call TRBD2 (6 bases). Deletions cut 0 bases from V and 7 bases from J, with 15 bases between. The CDR3 spans 16 residues. Germline CDR1 reads KGHDR; CDR2 reads SFDVKD. CDR3 nucleotides: TGTGCCACCAGTGATTTGGGCGGCGGGGCCAGAAATGAGCAGTTCTTC. Amino acids: CATSDLGGGARNEQFF.

This sequence joins TRBV27 and TRBJ1-5; tentative D call: TRBD1 (5 bases). Trimming removed 3 bases at V and 5 bases at J, with 11 bases between. The CDR3 sequence is 14 residues long. CDR1 is MNHEY and CDR2 is SMNVEV in the germline V gene (reference sequence). The CDR3 nucleotides read TGTGCCAGCAGTTTGCGCGAAGGGGATCAGCCCCAGCATTTT. Its protein is CASSLREGDQPQHF.

The chain combines TRBV28 with TRBJ1-2; 7 bases match TRBD1. This CDR3 is 19 amino acids long. The junction had 23 bases not matched to a gene; V was cut back by 5 bases and J by 5 bases. Germline lookup yields CDR1 MDHEN and CDR2 SYDVKM. This CDR3 is CASSPAGTVAPGSVYGYTF. The CDR3 coding sequence is TGTGCCAGCAGTCCCGCTGGGACAGTGGCCCCCGGTTCGGTATATGGCTACACCTTC.

The chain recombines TRBV10-3 with TRBJ1-4; TRBD1 agrees at 8 bases. Germline V gene lookup returns CDR1 ENHRY and CDR2 SYGVKD. The CDR3 is made up of 13 amino acids. V was clipped by 9 bases and J by 6 bases; unmatched bases: 6. The CDR3 protein is CAMRDRGDEKLFF. The CDR3 DNA sequence: TGTGCCATGCGAGACAGGGGAGATGAAAAACTGTTTTTT.

The chain recombines TRBV18 with TRBJ1-2; unclear D gene. Trimming cost V 3 bases and J 7 bases, with 15 bases left between them. Per the germline V gene, CDR1 is KGHSH and CDR2 is LQKENI. CDR3 length equals 14 residues. In DNA, the CDR3 is TGTGCCAGCTCACCTTCGTTCACGGCGGGTGGCTACACCTTC. It codes for CASSPSFTAGGYTF.

This chain joins TRBV2 and TRBJ1-6, with 10 bases fitting TRBD1. The length of the CDR3 is 14 residues. J gave up 8 bases and V 6 bases, and 4 bases lay outside the gene matches. Looked up from germline, CDR1 is SNHLY and CDR2 is FYNNEI. CDR3 sequence: CASRGQGDHSPLHF. For the CDR3, the DNA is TGTGCCAGCAGAGGACAGGGGGATCATTCACCCCTCCACTTT. Based on the CDR3 plus reference TRBV2 and TRBJ1-6, the full variable domain is EPEVTQTPSHQVTQMGQEVILRCVPISNHLYFYWYRQILGQKVEFLVSFYNNEISEKSEIFDDQFSVERPDGSNFTLKIRSTKLEDSAMYFCASRGQGDHSPLHFGNGTRLTVT.

The chain joins TRBV7-2 to TRBJ1-5, with 9 nucleotides matching TRBD1. Germline V gene data show CDR1 as SGHTA and CDR2 as FQGNSA. CDR3 length equals 16 residues. V trimming: 3 bases; J trimming: 7 bases; junction bases outside the gene matches: 10. CDR3 DNA sequence: TGTGCCAGCAGCTTTTCCGTGGACAGGGGCGGCCAGCCCCAGCATTTT. Translated: CASSFSVDRGGQPQHF.

This chain uses TRBV7-2 with TRBJ1-1; 9 nucleotides match TRBD1. Unmatched junction bases numbered 11, after V lost 6 bases and J lost 6 bases. The CDR3 is 15 amino acids. The V gene's germline CDR1 is SGHTA and CDR2 FQGNSA. CDR3 residues: CASSKKQGARSEAFF. DNA of the CDR3: TGTGCCAGCAGTAAAAAACAGGGGGCGAGGTCTGAAGCTTTCTTT.

The V call is TRBV29-1, the J call TRBJ2-7, with D possibly TRBD2 on 5 matching bases. Trimming pared 4 bases from V and 3 bases from J, leaving 22 bases between. The CDR3 totals 16 residues. Germline V gives CDR1 SQVTM, CDR2 ANQGSEA. CDR3 coding DNA: TGCAGCGTTGCGGCCCTTAGGGAGCGGACTTACTACGAGCAGTACTTC. Amino acid sequence: CSVAALRERTYYEQYF.

The chain uses TRBV6-2 or TRBV6-3 and TRBJ2-7; TRBD2 is a possible D gene (5 bases). V shed 2 bases and J shed 6 bases, with 17 bases lying between them. The CDR3 is 15 amino acids. The V gene's germline CDR1 is MNHEY and CDR2 SVGEGT. The DNA of the CDR3 is TGTGCCAGCAGTTACCACACCATCACACGGGGCGAGCAGTACTTC. Residues: CASSYHTITRGEQYF.

The chain links TRBV2 to TRBJ2-2; 11 positions agree with TRBD2. Trimming removed 7 bases from V and 4 bases from J; junction bases left unmatched: 8. The CDR3 contains 16 residues. CDR1 SNHLY and CDR2 FYNNEI come from the germline V gene. The CDR3 sequence is CASTPGLAGGTGELFF. The CDR3 DNA is TGTGCCAGCACCCCGGGTCTAGCGGGAGGCACCGGGGAGCTGTTTTTT.

The J gene is TRBJ1-2, the V gene TRBV19, with D perhaps matching TRBD1 (6 bases). The V end was cut by 3 bases, the J end by 4 bases, with 15 bases between. The CDR3 totals 15 residues. Germline CDR1 reads LNHDA; CDR2 reads SQIVND (reference sequence). In DNA, the CDR3 is TGTGCCAGTAGTATGGCCCAGGGGCGTAGCTATGGCTACACCTTC. The encoded protein is CASSMAQGRSYGYTF.

The chain couples TRBV28 to TRBJ1-2; D is possibly TRBD1 (6 bases). Trimming removed 3 bases at V and 7 bases at J, with 18 bases between. Germline lookup yields CDR1 MDHEN and CDR2 SYDVKM. The CDR3 spans 15 residues. DNA of the CDR3: TGTGCCAGCAGTTTTAAACCAGGGCAGGGGTCTGGCTACACCTTC. Translated, it gives CASSFKPGQGSGYTF.

This clone has only one observation. The chain employs TRBV7-8 and TRBJ1-5, with 7 bases matching TRBD1. The germline gives CDR1 SGHVS, CDR2 FQNEAQ. This CDR3 comprises 15 residues. V lost 5 bases, J lost 2 bases, and 6 bases stayed unmatched. The CDR3 DNA reads TGTGCCAGCAGCAGAGACAGGGTCGGCAATCAGCCCCAGCATTTT. It specifies CASSRDRVGNQPQHF.